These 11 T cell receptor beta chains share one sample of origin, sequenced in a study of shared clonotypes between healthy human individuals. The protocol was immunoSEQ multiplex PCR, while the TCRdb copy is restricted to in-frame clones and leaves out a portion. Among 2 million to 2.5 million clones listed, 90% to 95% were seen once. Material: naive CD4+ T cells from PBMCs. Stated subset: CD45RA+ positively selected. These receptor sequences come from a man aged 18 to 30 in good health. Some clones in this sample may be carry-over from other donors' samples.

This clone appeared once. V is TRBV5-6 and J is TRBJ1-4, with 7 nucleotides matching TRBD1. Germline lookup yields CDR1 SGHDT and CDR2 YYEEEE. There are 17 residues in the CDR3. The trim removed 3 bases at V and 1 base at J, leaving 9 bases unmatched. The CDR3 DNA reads TGTGCCAGCAGCTGGGGGCCGGGACAGCTAACTAATGAAAAACTGTTTTTT. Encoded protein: CASSWGPGQLTNEKLFF. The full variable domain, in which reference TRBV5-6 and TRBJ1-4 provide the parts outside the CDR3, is DAGVTQSPTHLIKTRGQQVTLRCSPKSGHDTVSWYQQALGQGPQFIFQYYEEEERQRGNFPDRFSGHQFPNYSSELNVNALLLGDSALYLCASSWGPGQLTNEKLFFGSGTQLSVL.

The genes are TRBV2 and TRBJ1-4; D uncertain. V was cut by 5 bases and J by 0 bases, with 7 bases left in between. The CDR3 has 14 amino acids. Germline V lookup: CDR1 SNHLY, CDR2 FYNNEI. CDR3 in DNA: TGTGCCAGCAGTAAAATGACAACTAATGAAAAACTGTTTTTT. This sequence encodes CASSKMTTNEKLFF.

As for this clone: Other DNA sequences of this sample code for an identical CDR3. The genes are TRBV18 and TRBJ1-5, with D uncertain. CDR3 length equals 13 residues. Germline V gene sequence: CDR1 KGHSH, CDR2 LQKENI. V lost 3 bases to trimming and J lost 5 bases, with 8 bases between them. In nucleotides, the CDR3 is TGTGCCAGCTCACCCCAACCCGATCAGCCCCAGCATTTT. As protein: CASSPQPDQPQHF.

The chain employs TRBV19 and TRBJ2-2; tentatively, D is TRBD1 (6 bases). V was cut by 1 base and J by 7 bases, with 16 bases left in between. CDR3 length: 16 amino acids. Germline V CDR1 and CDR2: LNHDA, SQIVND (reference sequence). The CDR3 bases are TGTGCCAGTAGTATAGCTTATCCAGGGGCAAACGGGGAGCTGTTTTTT. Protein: CASSIAYPGANGELFF.

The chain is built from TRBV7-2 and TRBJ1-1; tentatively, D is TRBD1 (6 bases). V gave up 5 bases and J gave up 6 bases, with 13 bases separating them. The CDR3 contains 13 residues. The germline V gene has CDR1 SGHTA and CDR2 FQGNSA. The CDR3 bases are TGTGCCAGCAGCGCAACAGGGAAATCTGAAGCTTTCTTT. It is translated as CASSATGKSEAFF.

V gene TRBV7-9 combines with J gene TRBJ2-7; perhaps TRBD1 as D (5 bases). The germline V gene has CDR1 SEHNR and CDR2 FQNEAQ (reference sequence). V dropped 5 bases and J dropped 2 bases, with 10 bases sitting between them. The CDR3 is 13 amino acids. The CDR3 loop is CASSTRVPYEQYF. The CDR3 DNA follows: TGTGCCAGCAGCACCAGGGTCCCCTACGAGCAGTACTTC. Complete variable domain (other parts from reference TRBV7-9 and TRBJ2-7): DTGVSQNPRHKITKRGQNVTFRCDPISEHNRLYWYRQTLGQGPEFLTYFQNEAQLEKSRLLSDRFSAERPKGSFSTLEIQRTEQGDSAMYLCASSTRVPYEQYFGPGTRLTVT.

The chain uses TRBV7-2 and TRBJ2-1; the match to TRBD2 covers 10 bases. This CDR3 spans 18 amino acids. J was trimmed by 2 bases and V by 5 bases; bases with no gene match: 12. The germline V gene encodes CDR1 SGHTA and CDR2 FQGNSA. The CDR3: CASSPEIGTSEAYNEQFF. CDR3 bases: TGTGCCAGCAGCCCAGAAATTGGGACTAGCGAAGCCTACAATGAGCAGTTCTTC.

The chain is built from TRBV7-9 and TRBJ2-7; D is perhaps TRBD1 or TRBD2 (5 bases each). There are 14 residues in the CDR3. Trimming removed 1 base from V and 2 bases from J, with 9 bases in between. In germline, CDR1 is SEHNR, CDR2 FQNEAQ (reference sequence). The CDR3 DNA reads TGTGCCAGCAGCTTAGGGGACGGGGCCTACGAGCAGTACTTC. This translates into CASSLGDGAYEQYF.

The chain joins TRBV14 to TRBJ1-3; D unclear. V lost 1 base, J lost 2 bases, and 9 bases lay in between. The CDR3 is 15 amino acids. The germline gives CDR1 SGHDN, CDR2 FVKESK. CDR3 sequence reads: CASSQAWGTGNTIYF. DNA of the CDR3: TGTGCCAGCAGCCAAGCTTGGGGTACTGGAAACACCATATATTTT.

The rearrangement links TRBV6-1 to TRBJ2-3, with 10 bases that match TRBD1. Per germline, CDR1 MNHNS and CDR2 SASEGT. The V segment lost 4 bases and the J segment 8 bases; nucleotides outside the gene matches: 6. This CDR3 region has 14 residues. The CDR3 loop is CASSVDRGGGTQYF. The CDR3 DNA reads TGTGCCAGCAGTGTGGACAGGGGGGGAGGTACGCAGTATTTT.

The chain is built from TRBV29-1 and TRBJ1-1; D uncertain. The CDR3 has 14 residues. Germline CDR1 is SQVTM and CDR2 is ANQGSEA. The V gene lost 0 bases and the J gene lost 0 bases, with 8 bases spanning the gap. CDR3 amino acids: CSVEEAGMNTEAFF. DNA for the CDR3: TGCAGCGTTGAAGAGGCTGGGATGAACACTGAAGCTTTCTTT.